These 13 T cell receptor beta chains originate from one sample sequenced in a study of CD8+ T cells in alopecia areata. Sorting of pooled cutaneous lymph node cells used CD4, CD8alpha, NKG2D, NKG2ACE and other markers. Sequencing used cDNA as its template, made by extracting RNA and reverse transcribing it. Some clones are missing from TCRdb's copy, which holds only in-frame ones; the method was immunoSEQ multiplex PCR. This sample carries 200,000 to 300,000 clones and no singletons, and about 1.1% goes to the top ten. The sequencing sample was made of CD4+ T cells sorted from a lymph node. All receptors come from a C3H/HeJ mouse with alopecia areata. The strain bears MHC haplotype H2-k.

About this clone itself: Here the gene names and germline are mouse. The read gets to within 4 residues of the CDR3 end, and the germline J gene fills in the rest. At the DNA level, this CDR3 is encoded by other sequences in the same sample as well. The V and J genes are TRBV31 and TRBJ1-2; TRBD1 matches at 9 bases. The CDR3 spans 14 residues. Looked up from germline, CDR1 is GKSSPN and CDR2 is SITVG. J was trimmed by 0 bases and V by 3 bases; bases with no gene match: 2. This chain's CDR3 is CAWRRQGANSDYTF. The CDR3 DNA, read in part, is TGTGCCTGGAGGCGACAGGGGGCAAACTCC.

About this clone itself: The gene symbols are mouse symbols. The DNA ends 4 residues before the CDR3 does, and the rest of the CDR3 is filled in from the germline J gene. V gene TRBV19 combines with J gene TRBJ2-7; D is possibly TRBD2 (6 bases). CDR3 length: 14 amino acids. Germline-derived CDR1 and CDR2 are FNHDT and SITEND (reference sequence). CDR3 bases read: TGTGCCAGCAGTATTGGGGGAGAGGGAGAT. Its protein is CASSIGGEGD. The entire CDR3 protein reads CASSIGGEGDEQYF.

Of note for this clone: Germline and genes here are mouse. Distinct nucleotide sequences in the sample also encode this CDR3. CDR3 region: CASSPGTGGYEQYF. The sequenced part of the CDR3 DNA is TGTGCCAGCAGTCCCGGGACTGGGGGCTAT. J is TRBJ2-7 and V is TRBV14; 11 bases align to TRBD2. The CDR3 end lies 4 residues beyond the end of the read and is filled in from the germline J gene. Losses at the gene ends were 4 bases for V and 3 bases for J; bases not matched to a gene: 3. This CDR3 is built from 14 residues. Germline V gives CDR1 SGHDT, CDR2 FRDEAV.

This clone was counted a few times. Any gene name here is a mouse gene name. Sequencing ends 4 residues short of the CDR3 end; the germline J gene provides the rest. This chain joins TRBV19 and TRBJ2-7; unclear D gene. Germline-derived CDR1 and CDR2 are FNHDT and SITEND (reference sequence). The CDR3 has 12 residues. The CDR3 sequence is CASSILEYEQYF. The covered CDR3 bases are TGTGCCAGCAGTATCCTGGAATAT.

Only a few counts were recorded for this clone. Mouse gene names and germline throughout. The observed sequence ends 4 residues before the CDR3 terminus, with the missing tail filled in from the germline J gene. V usage is TRBV5 and J usage is TRBJ2-7; 10 bases align to TRBD1. The germline V gene has CDR1 LGHNA and CDR2 YNLKQL (reference sequence). The CDR3 has 14 residues. The CDR3 DNA, read in part, is TGTGCCAGCAGCCAACCGGGACAGGGGAAT. Translated, it gives CASSQPGQGN. The whole CDR3 sequence is CASSQPGQGNEQYF.

This clone was detected only a few times. Gene names follow the mouse nomenclature. The observed sequence ends 4 residues before the CDR3 terminus, with the missing tail filled in from the germline J gene. The sample holds other DNA sequences that translate to the same CDR3. The chain combines TRBV19 with TRBJ2-1; D might be TRBD1 (6 bases). Germline loops: CDR1 FNHDT, CDR2 SITEND (reference sequence). V lost 5 bases and J lost 1, with 10 bases in between. There are 14 residues in the CDR3. CDR3 DNA (partial): TGTGCCAGCAGGATCCAGGGGAACTATGCT. This sequence encodes CASRIQGNYA. Given in full, the CDR3 is CASRIQGNYAEQFF.

At least ten counts were recorded for this clone. Gene names and germline refer to mouse. Read sequence stops 4 residues before the CDR3 end, and the germline J gene provides the missing end. The chain carries TRBV1 and TRBJ1-2; a possible D gene is TRBD1 (5 bases). Trimming stripped 1 base from V and 3 bases from J, with 6 bases between. The CDR3 contains 13 residues. Germline V gene sequence: CDR1 NSQYPW, CDR2 LRSPGD (reference sequence). This chain's CDR3 is CTCSAGGYSDYTF. The sequenced CDR3 bases are TGCACCTGCAGTGCAGGGGGCTACTCC.

For this clone: Genes and germline come from the mouse. Read data end 4 residues before the CDR3 end; the end is taken from the germline J gene. V is TRBV19 and J is TRBJ2-2; TRBD1 is a possible D gene (5 bases). Per the germline V gene, CDR1 is FNHDT and CDR2 is SITEND (reference sequence). There are 13 residues in the CDR3. Trimming pared 4 bases from V and 3 bases from J, leaving 7 bases between. The covered CDR3 bases are TGTGCCAGCAGTGGAGGGGACACCGGG. Protein: CASSGGDTG. The whole CDR3 region reads CASSGGDTGQLYF.

Regarding this clone: Mouse names are used for the genes. Coverage ceases 4 residues before the CDR3 finishes, and the germline J gene fills in the end. V is TRBV13-3 and J is TRBJ2-2; 10 nucleotides agree with TRBD1. V shed 5 bases, J shed 4 bases, and the junction held 5 bases outside the gene matches. From germline, CDR1 is NNHDY and CDR2 SYVADS. This CDR3 comprises 15 residues. This chain's CDR3 is CASSSGTGATGQLYF. The part of the CDR3 DNA that was read is TGTGCCAGCAGCTCCGGGACAGGGGCCACCGGG. The full variable domain, with the rest looked up from reference TRBV13-3 and TRBJ2-2, is EAAVTQSPRSKVAVTGGKVTLSCHQTNNHDYMYWYRQDTGHGLRLIHYSYVADSTEKGDIPDGYKASRPSQENFSLILELASLSQTAVYFCASSSGTGATGQLYFGEGSKLTVL.

In regard to this clone: The listed genes are named as in mouse. The read terminates 4 residues ahead of where the CDR3 ends, so the germline J gene completes it. The genes are TRBV13-1 and TRBJ2-2; 9 bases match TRBD1. Germline loops: CDR1 NSHNY, CDR2 SYGAGN. The CDR3 runs 14 residues. With 6 bases clipped from V and 4 bases from J, the junction kept 4 bases outside the gene matches. The CDR3 bases that were read are TGTGCCAGCATACAGGGGGCCGCCACCGGG. Translation gives CASIQGAATG. The full CDR3 sequence reads CASIQGAATGQLYF.

Points on this clone: The gene names given are mouse names. The read terminates 4 residues ahead of where the CDR3 ends, so the germline J gene completes it. The rearrangement uses TRBV13-3 and TRBJ2-1; 9 positions agree with TRBD1. The V gene's germline CDR1 is NNHDY and CDR2 SYVADS. The CDR3 consists of 16 residues. The CDR3 here is CASSDAPRDRDSEQFF. CDR3 DNA (partial): TGTGCCAGCAGTGATGCCCCCCGGGACAGGGATTCT.

Concerning this clone: All gene names here are mouse names. The CDR3 end is not reached by the read, which stops 4 residues before it; the germline J gene fills it in. Other DNA sequences in the same sample also yield this CDR3. The chain combines TRBV13-2 with TRBJ1-2, with 7 bases identical to TRBD1. Germline V gives CDR1 NNHNN, CDR2 SYGAGS (reference sequence). The junction had 1 base not matched to a gene; V was cut back by 2 bases and J by 3 bases. The CDR3 length is 13 residues. The CDR3 bases that were read are TGTGCCAGCGGTGACACAGGGGACTCC. The encoded protein is CASGDTGDS. The complete CDR3 reads CASGDTGDSDYTF.

Worth noting for this clone: The germline and genes are mouse ones. The read is 4 residues too short to cover the CDR3 end, so that end is filled in from the germline J gene. The sample has other DNA sequences that encode this CDR3 too. The chain links TRBV13-3 to TRBJ1-1; perhaps TRBD1 as D (6 bases). The CDR3 has 13 residues. Germline CDR1 and CDR2: NNHDY and SYVADS. Trimming cost V 2 bases and J 3 bases, with 8 bases left between them. The CDR3 DNA, read in part, is TGTGCCAGCAGTGACAGGGGACACACA. It encodes CASSDRGHT. The whole CDR3 region reads CASSDRGHTEVFF.